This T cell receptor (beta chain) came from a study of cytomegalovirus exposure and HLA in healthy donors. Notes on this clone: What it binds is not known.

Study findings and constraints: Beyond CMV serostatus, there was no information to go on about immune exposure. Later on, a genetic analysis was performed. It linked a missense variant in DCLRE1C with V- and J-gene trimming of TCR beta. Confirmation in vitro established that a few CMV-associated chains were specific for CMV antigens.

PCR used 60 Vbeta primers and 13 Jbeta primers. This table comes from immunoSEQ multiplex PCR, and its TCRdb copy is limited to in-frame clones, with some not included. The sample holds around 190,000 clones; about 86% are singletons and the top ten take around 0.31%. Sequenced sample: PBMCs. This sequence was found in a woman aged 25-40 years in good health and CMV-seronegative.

CDR3 region: CASSPPGTSNYEQYF. DNA for the CDR3: TGTGCCAGCAGCCCTCCGGGGACTAGTAACTACGAGCAGTACTTC. The chain links TRBV11-2 to TRBJ2-7; 8 bases align to TRBD2. The CDR3 contains 15 residues. V trimming: 5 bases; J trimming: 3 bases; junction bases outside the gene matches: 9. CDR1 is SGHAT and CDR2 is FQNNGV in the germline V gene.